Below are 5 T cell receptor beta chains sequenced from a single sample in a study of blood T cell repertoires in COVID-19. The data were produced by immunoSEQ multiplex PCR, yet TCRdb's version contains in-frame clones alone and is incomplete. The data show about 99,000 clones, about 90% seen once. The specimen sequenced was peripheral blood. These receptors originate from a man aged 50 to 59 with COVID-19, enrolled during active disease.

The chain links TRBV7-2 to TRBJ1-1; possibly TRBD1 for D (6 bases). Germline loops: CDR1 SGHTA, CDR2 FQGNSA. The V and J ends lost 3 bases and 2 bases respectively, with 10 bases between them. This CDR3 region has 14 residues. CDR3 bases: TGTGCCAGCAGCTTCGGGACAACAAACACTGAAGCTTTCTTT. Its protein product is CASSFGTTNTEAFF.

This clone was seen only once. V is TRBV5-4 and J is TRBJ1-6; tentatively, D is TRBD1 (5 bases). The V end was cut by 0 bases, the J end by 4 bases, with 8 bases between. CDR3 length: 15 amino acids. Germline CDR1 reads SGHNT; CDR2 reads YYREEE (reference sequence). The CDR3 nucleotides read TGTGCCAGCAGCTTGGACAGGATTTATAATTCACCCCTCCACTTT. Amino acid sequence: CASSLDRIYNSPLHF. The variable domain in full, completed from reference TRBV5-4 and TRBJ1-6, reads ETGVTQSPTHLIKTRGQQVTLRCSSQSGHNTVSWYQQALGQGPQFIFQYYREEENGRGNFPPRFSGLQFPNYSSELNVNALELDDSALYLCASSLDRIYNSPLHFGNGTRLTVT.

This chain connects TRBV12-5 to TRBJ2-7; 7 nucleotides match TRBD1. The CDR3 runs 13 residues. The V gene's germline CDR1 is LGHNT and CDR2 FRNRAP. V lost 5 bases and J lost 2; bases outside the gene matches: 3. The CDR3 coding sequence is TGTGCTAGTGGTCGGGACAGAACCTACGAGCAGTACTTC. It codes for CASGRDRTYEQYF.

The table lists this clone with a few counts. This rearrangement joins TRBV3-1 (or the pseudogene TRBV3-2) to TRBJ2-1; D is perhaps TRBD1 (8 bases). The germline V gene encodes CDR1 LGHDT and CDR2 YNNKEL (reference sequence). The CDR3 contains 14 residues. Trimming left V 6 bases short and J 6 bases short, with 15 bases between. CDR3 loop: CASRDRGGSNEQFF. Here the CDR3 DNA reads TGTGCCAGCAGAGACAGGGGAGGGTCCAATGAGCAGTTCTTC.

This clone was counted a single time. The genes are TRBV2 and TRBJ1-6; TRBD1 matches at 9 bases. CDR3 length: 13 amino acids. CDR1 and CDR2 (germline): SNHLY, FYNNEI. V dropped 7 bases and J dropped 10; count of bases not matched to a gene: 5. The CDR3 here is CASKGQGRSPLHF. The CDR3 nucleotides read TGTGCCAGCAAGGGACAGGGTAGATCACCCCTCCACTTT. Looking up the rest from reference TRBV2 and TRBJ1-6 gives the full variable domain: EPEVTQTPSHQVTQMGQEVILRCVPISNHLYFYWYRQILGQKVEFLVSFYNNEISEKSEIFDDQFSVERPDGSNFTLKIRSTKLEDSAMYFCASKGQGRSPLHFGNGTRLTVT.